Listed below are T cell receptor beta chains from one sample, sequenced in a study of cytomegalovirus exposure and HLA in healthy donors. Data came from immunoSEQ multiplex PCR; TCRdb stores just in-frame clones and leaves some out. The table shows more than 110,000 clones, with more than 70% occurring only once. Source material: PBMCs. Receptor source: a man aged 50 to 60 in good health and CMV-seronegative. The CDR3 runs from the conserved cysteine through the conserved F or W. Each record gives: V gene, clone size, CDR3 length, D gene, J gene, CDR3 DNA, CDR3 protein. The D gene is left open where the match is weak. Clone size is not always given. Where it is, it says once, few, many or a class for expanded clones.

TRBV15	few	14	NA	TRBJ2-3	TGTGCCACCAGTCCGGGATCGGAGACAGATACGCAGTATTTT	CATSPGSETDTQYF
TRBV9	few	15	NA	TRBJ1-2	TGTGCCAGCAGCGTAGGTGGCAGGGAGGCCTATGGCTACACCTTC	CASSVGGREAYGYTF
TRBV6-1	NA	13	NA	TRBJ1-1	TGTGCCAGCACCGAAGACATGGTTCCTGAAGCTTTCTTT	CASTEDMVPEAFF
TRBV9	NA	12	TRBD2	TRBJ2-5	TGTGCCAGCAGCCCGGGGGGGGAGACCCAGTACTTC	CASSPGGETQYF
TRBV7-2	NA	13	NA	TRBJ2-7	TGTGCCAGCAGCTTCTTCCAGGATAGCGAGCAGTACTTC	CASSFFQDSEQYF
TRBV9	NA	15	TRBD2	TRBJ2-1	TGTGCCAGCAGCGTCTCTAGCGGGGGAGGGGATGAGCAGTTCTTC	CASSVSSGGGDEQFF
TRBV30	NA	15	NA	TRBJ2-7	TGTGCCTGGAGTGTCCCCTCGGACAGTTCTGGCGAGCAGTACTTC	CAWSVPSDSSGEQYF
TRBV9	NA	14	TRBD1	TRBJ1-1	TGTGCCAGCAGCGCAATTGGACAGGGCACTGAAGCTTTCTTT	CASSAIGQGTEAFF
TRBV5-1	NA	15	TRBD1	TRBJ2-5	TGCGCCAGCAGCCCCTCCCAGGGGGCGTTAAAGACCCAGTACTTC	CASSPSQGALKTQYF
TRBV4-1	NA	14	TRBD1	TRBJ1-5	TGCGCCAGCAGCCGGACAGGGCAGAGTCAGCCCCAGCATTTT	CASSRTGQSQPQHF
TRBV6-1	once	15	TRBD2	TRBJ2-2	TGTGCCAGCAGTGATGGCCTAGCGGGAACCGGGGAGCTGTTTTTT	CASSDGLAGTGELFF
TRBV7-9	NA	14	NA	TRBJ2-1	TGTGCCAGCAGTCCCCCCGGTCGGGAGACAGTCGGGTTCTTC	CASSPPGRETVGFF
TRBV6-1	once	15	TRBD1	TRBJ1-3	TGTGCCAGCAGTGAAGTACAGGGGGCTGGAAACACCATATATTTT	CASSEVQGAGNTIYF
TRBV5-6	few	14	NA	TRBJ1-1	TGTGCCAGCAGCTTGCTAGTAATGAACACTGAAGCTTTCTTT	CASSLLVMNTEAFF
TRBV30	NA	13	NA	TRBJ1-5	TGTGCCTGGAGCTTCAAAGGAGGCCAGCCCCAGCATTTT	CAWSFKGGQPQHF
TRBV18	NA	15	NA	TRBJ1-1	TGTGCCAGCTCAGAAGGTCAGGGAGGAAACACTGAAGCTTTCTTT	CASSEGQGGNTEAFF
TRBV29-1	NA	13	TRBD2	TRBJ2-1	TGCAGCGTTCAACCTAGCGGGAGGGTTGAGCAGTTCTTC	CSVQPSGRVEQFF
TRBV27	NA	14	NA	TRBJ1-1	TGTGCCAGCAGTTTCACTAATCGGAACACTGAAGCTTTCTTT	CASSFTNRNTEAFF
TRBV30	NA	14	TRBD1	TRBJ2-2	TGTGCCTGGAGACGGACAGGGGTATCCGGGGAGCTGTTTTTT	CAWRRTGVSGELFF
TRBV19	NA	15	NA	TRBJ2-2	TGTGCCAGTAGGTGGAGGGCAGCGAACACCGGGGAGCTGTTTTTT	CASRWRAANTGELFF
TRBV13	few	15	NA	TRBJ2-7	TGTGCCAGCAGCCTCGGTGGGGCAGGTCTCTCCGAGCAGTACTTC	CASSLGGAGLSEQYF
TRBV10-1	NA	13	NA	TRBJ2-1	TGCGCCAGCAGTGAGTTAACTAATGGTGAGCAGTTCTTC	CASSELTNGEQFF
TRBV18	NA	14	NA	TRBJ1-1	TGTGCCAGCGCCCCCGGGGGAGGTAACCCTGAAGCTTTCTTT	CASAPGGGNPEAFF
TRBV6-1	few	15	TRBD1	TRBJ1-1	TGTGCCAGCAGGGTGACAGGGGGCTTGGGGACTGAAGCTTTCTTT	CASRVTGGLGTEAFF
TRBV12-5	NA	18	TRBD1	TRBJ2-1	TGTGCTAGTGGTTTCGGTACCAGTGGGGACAGGGTACGAAATGAGCAGTTCTTC	CASGFGTSGDRVRNEQFF
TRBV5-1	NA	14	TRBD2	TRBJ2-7	TGCGCCAGCAGCTTGGACCCAGCGGGAGACGAGCAGTACTTC	CASSLDPAGDEQYF
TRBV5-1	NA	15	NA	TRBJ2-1	TGCGCCAGCAGCTTGTCGCCGAGCTCCTACAATGAGCAGTTCTTC	CASSLSPSSYNEQFF
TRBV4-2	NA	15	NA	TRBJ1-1	TGTGCCAGCAGCCATGAGAGACAGAGGAACACTGAAGCTTTCTTT	CASSHERQRNTEAFF
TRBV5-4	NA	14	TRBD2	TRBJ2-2	TGTGCCAGCAGCACGCGGGAGGCCACCGGGGAGCTGTTTTTT	CASSTREATGELFF
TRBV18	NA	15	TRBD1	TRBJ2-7	TGTGCCAGCTCACCTAGGACAGGGCTCCTCGGCGAGCAGTACTTC	CASSPRTGLLGEQYF
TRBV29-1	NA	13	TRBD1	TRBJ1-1	TGCAGCGTATTACAGGGGGGGTCCACTGAAGCTTTCTTT	CSVLQGGSTEAFF
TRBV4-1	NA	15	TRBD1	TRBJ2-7	TGCGCCAGCAGCCAAGGGGGGACAGGACTCTACGAGCAGTACTTC	CASSQGGTGLYEQYF
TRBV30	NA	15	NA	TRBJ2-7	TGTGCCTGGAGTGTATTTAGGGGGACCTTCTACGAGCAGTACTTC	CAWSVFRGTFYEQYF
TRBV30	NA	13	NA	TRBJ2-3	TGTGCCCAGGGCCCTAGGAGTGGAGATACGCAGTATTTT	CAQGPRSGDTQYF
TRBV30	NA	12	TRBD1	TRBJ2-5	TGTGCCTGGGGGACAGGGGTAGAGACCCAGTACTTC	CAWGTGVETQYF
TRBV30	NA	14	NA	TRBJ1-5	TGTGCCTGTTCCGTAACAGGGATAGGGCAGCCCCAGCATTTT	CACSVTGIGQPQHF
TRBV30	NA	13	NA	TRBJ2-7	TGTGCCTGGAGTTTCGGACTGGCCTACGAGCAGTACTTC	CAWSFGLAYEQYF
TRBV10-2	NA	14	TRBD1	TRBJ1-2	TGCGCCAGCAGATCGGTGGACAGGGTATATGGCTACACCTTC	CASRSVDRVYGYTF
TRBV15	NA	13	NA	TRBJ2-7	TGTGCCACCAGCAGGACAATCTCCTACGAGCAGTACTTC	CATSRTISYEQYF
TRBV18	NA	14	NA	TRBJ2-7	TGTGCCAGCTCACCAGGACAGTTTAACTACGAGCAGTACTTC	CASSPGQFNYEQYF
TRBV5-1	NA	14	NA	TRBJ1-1	TGCGCCAGCAGCTCGCAGGGGTCCGGAACTGAAGCTTTCTTT	CASSSQGSGTEAFF
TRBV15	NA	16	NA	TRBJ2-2	TGTGCCACCAGCAGAGATTGGCCAGGGAACACCGGGGAGCTGTTTTTT	CATSRDWPGNTGELFF